Presented here are 23 T cell receptor beta chains from one specimen sequenced in a study of T cell responses to AZD1222 COVID-19 vaccine. Some clones are missing from TCRdb's copy, which holds only in-frame ones; the method was immunoSEQ multiplex PCR. Of about 180,000 clones detected, approximately 86% appear once; the ten largest clones hold more than 0.4%. The sequencing used peripheral blood, collected on day 0 of AZD1222 vaccination. Receptor source: an adult in good health.

This clone was found once. V is TRBV28 and J is TRBJ2-1; no clear D gene. Trimming left V 2 bases short and J 6 bases short, with 8 bases between. Germline values: CDR1 MDHEN, CDR2 SYDVKM. CDR3 length: 13 amino acids. CDR3 in DNA: TGTGCCAGCAGTTTACAGAATCCCAATGAGCAGTTCTTC. This sequence encodes CASSLQNPNEQFF.

The chain recombines TRBV24-1 with TRBJ2-1; 14 bases map to TRBD2. V was clipped by 4 bases and J by 5 bases; unmatched bases: 18. Germline V lookup: CDR1 KGHDR, CDR2 SFDVKD. The CDR3 length is 21 residues. Here the CDR3 DNA reads TGTGCCACCAGTGACCACTTGGGGACTAGCGGGGGTCCCCTTCTCGACAATGAGCAGTTCTTC. It codes for CATSDHLGTSGGPLLDNEQFF.

The chain links TRBV5-1 to TRBJ1-1, with a possible D match to TRBD1 (6 bases). This CDR3 spans 18 amino acids. CDR1 and CDR2 (germline): SGHRS, YFSETQ. V lost 0 bases and J lost 0, with 18 bases in between. The chain's CDR3 is CASSLGSAGGRVNTEAFF. CDR3 DNA sequence: TGCGCCAGCAGCTTGGGTAGTGCCGGGGGGCGGGTGAACACTGAAGCTTTCTTT.

This clone has just one count. The chain has TRBV14 and TRBJ2-4; D possibly corresponds to TRBD2 (6 bases). V lost 3 bases to trimming and J lost 6 bases, with 12 bases between them. The CDR3 totals 14 residues. Per germline, CDR1 SGHDN and CDR2 FVKESK. This CDR3 reads CASSQAGTGNIQYF. CDR3 in DNA: TGTGCCAGCAGCCAGGCCGGGACTGGAAACATTCAGTACTTC.

The chain links TRBV19 to TRBJ1-5; the match to TRBD1 covers 7 bases. CDR1 LNHDA and CDR2 SQIVND come from the germline V gene (reference sequence). V trimming: 9 bases; J trimming: 6 bases; junction bases outside the gene matches: 5. The CDR3 extends over 12 amino acids. Here the CDR3 reads CARFGDSQPQHF. As DNA, the CDR3 is TGTGCCAGGTTCGGGGACAGTCAGCCCCAGCATTTT. Full variable domain (rest looked up from reference TRBV19 and TRBJ1-5): DGGITQSPKYLFRKEGQNVTLSCEQNLNHDAMYWYRQDPGQGLRLIYYSQIVNDFQKGDIAEGYSVSREKKESFPLTVTSAQKNPTAFYLCARFGDSQPQHFGDGTRLSIL.

This chain joins TRBV7-6 and TRBJ2-7; 8 bases map to TRBD1. This CDR3 region has 14 residues. Germline V gives CDR1 SGHVS, CDR2 FNYEAQ. V was clipped by 5 bases and J by 2 bases; unmatched bases: 5. This chain's CDR3 is CASSVTTGAYEQYF. CDR3 bases: TGTGCCAGCAGCGTAACGACAGGGGCCTACGAGCAGTACTTC.

The chain combines TRBV4-1 with TRBJ2-7; D is uncertain. CDR1 and CDR2 from the germline V gene are MGHRA and YSYEKL. This CDR3 comprises 13 residues. Trimming removed 1 base at V and 4 bases at J, with 8 bases between. The CDR3 coding sequence is TGCGCCAGCAGCCAAGTCAGCTATTACGAGCAGTACTTC. This encodes CASSQVSYYEQYF.

The chain is built from TRBV11-3 and TRBJ2-3, with D perhaps being TRBD1 or TRBD2 (6 bases each). V was shortened by 1 base and J by 6 bases, with 14 bases between the two germline ends. The germline gives CDR1 SGHNT, CDR2 YENEEA. The CDR3 consists of 15 residues. CDR3 sequence reads: CASSLGRGPGDTQYF. DNA of the CDR3: TGTGCCAGCAGCTTAGGACGGGGGCCAGGGGATACGCAGTATTTT. Complete variable domain (other parts from reference TRBV11-3 and TRBJ2-3): EAGVVQSPRYKIIEKKQPVAFWCNPISGHNTLYWYLQNLGQGPELLIRYENEEAVDDSQLPKDRFSAERLKGVDSTLKIQPAELGDSAVYLCASSLGRGPGDTQYFGPGTRLTVL.

The chain employs TRBV9 and TRBJ1-5, with TRBD1 identical over 10 bases. Germline CDR1 reads SGDLS; CDR2 reads YYNGEE. The CDR3 is 15 amino acids. Trimming at V came to 4 bases and at J to 2 bases, leaving 3 bases not matched to a gene. The CDR3 spells CASSLGQGRNQPQHF. In nucleotides, the CDR3 is TGTGCCAGCAGCCTGGGACAGGGGCGCAATCAGCCCCAGCATTTT.

The gene calls are TRBV6-2 or TRBV6-3 and TRBJ1-1, with no clear D. Trimming left V 5 bases short and J 8 bases short, with 12 bases between. The CDR3 is made up of 12 amino acids. In germline, CDR1 is MNHEY, CDR2 SVGEGT. This chain's CDR3 is CASSLTGVEAFF. In DNA form, the CDR3 reads TGTGCCAGCAGTCTCACCGGGGTCGAAGCTTTCTTT.

The V and J genes are TRBV28 and TRBJ1-5; D remains unclear. This CDR3 has 16 residues. Trimming took 3 bases from V and 2 from J, leaving 14 bases between them. Germline V gene lookup returns CDR1 MDHEN and CDR2 SYDVKM. The CDR3 reads CASSFVGQRGNQPQHF. The CDR3, as DNA: TGTGCCAGCAGTTTCGTCGGGCAGCGGGGCAATCAGCCCCAGCATTTT. Full variable domain (missing parts from reference TRBV28 and TRBJ1-5): DVKVTQSSRYLVKRTGEKVFLECVQDMDHENMFWYRQDPGLGLRLIYFSYDVKMKEKGDIPEGYSVSREKKERFSLILESASTNQTSMYLCASSFVGQRGNQPQHFGDGTRLSIL.

This clone has a single count. J is TRBJ1-5 and V is TRBV3-1 (or the pseudogene TRBV3-2), with a possible D match to TRBD1 (5 bases). Germline CDR1 is LGHDT and CDR2 is YNNKEL (reference sequence). CDR3 size: 22 residues. Trimming pared 1 base from V and 2 bases from J, leaving 30 bases between. CDR3 sequence: CASSQGDARTKGRKSGNQPQHF. In DNA, the CDR3 is TGTGCCAGCAGCCAAGGGGACGCAAGGACGAAGGGTAGGAAAAGTGGCAATCAGCCCCAGCATTTT.

V usage is TRBV5-6 and J usage is TRBJ2-7; TRBD1 might be the D (6 bases). The V end was cut by 3 bases, the J end by 3 bases, with 22 bases between. The CDR3 extends over 17 amino acids. CDR1 is SGHDT, CDR2 YYEEEE, per germline. The CDR3 sequence is CASSSSPGRGLNYEQYF. CDR3 bases: TGTGCCAGCAGCTCCTCACCGGGCAGGGGCCTAAACTACGAGCAGTACTTC. The variable domain in full, with the rest retrieved from reference TRBV5-6 and TRBJ2-7, is DAGVTQSPTHLIKTRGQQVTLRCSPKSGHDTVSWYQQALGQGPQFIFQYYEEEERQRGNFPDRFSGHQFPNYSSELNVNALLLGDSALYLCASSSSPGRGLNYEQYFGPGTRLTVT.

The V gene is TRBV11-2, the J gene TRBJ1-1; 7 bases map to TRBD1. The CDR3 spans 14 residues. J was trimmed by 4 bases and V by 1 base; bases with no gene match: 3. Germline V CDR1 and CDR2: SGHAT, FQNNGV. CDR3 sequence: CASSLASGGTEAFF. DNA for the CDR3: TGTGCCAGCAGCTTAGCTTCAGGGGGCACTGAAGCTTTCTTT.

This clone has a single count. The chain couples TRBV29-1 to TRBJ1-1; no reliable D call. Germline V gene lookup returns CDR1 SQVTM and CDR2 ANQGSEA. This CDR3 region has 12 residues. The V end lost 6 bases, the J end lost 1 base, and 9 bases lay between the germline ends. The CDR3 sequence: CSVFTPNTEAFF. The CDR3 nucleotides read TGCAGCGTCTTCACACCGAACACTGAAGCTTTCTTT.

V is TRBV7-2 and J is TRBJ2-2, with D tentatively TRBD2 (6 bases). CDR3 length: 14 residues. V lost 4 bases and J 1 base, leaving 7 bases between the germline ends. Germline lookup yields CDR1 SGHTA and CDR2 FQGNSA. The CDR3 DNA reads as TGTGCCAGCAGCTGGGGGGTGAACACCGGGGAGCTGTTTTTT. This encodes CASSWGVNTGELFF.

The chain has TRBV9 and TRBJ1-4; a weak D match, TRBD1 (6 bases). The CDR3 totals 15 residues. V gave up 1 base and J gave up 8 bases, with 15 bases separating them. Germline V lookup: CDR1 SGDLS, CDR2 YYNGEE. CDR3 coding DNA: TGTGCCAGCAGCGTACAAGGGGGAAGAAGGGAAAAACTGTTTTTT. Its protein product is CASSVQGGRREKLFF.

This clone has more than one count but fewer than ten. The chain recombines TRBV9 with TRBJ2-7; D possibly uses TRBD1 or TRBD2 (5 bases each). Germline CDR1 and CDR2: SGDLS and YYNGEE. CDR3 length: 14 residues. V lost 3 bases to trimming and J lost 2 bases, with 12 bases between them. CDR3 in amino acids: CASSGGDGTYEQYF. The CDR3 DNA reads as TGTGCCAGCAGCGGAGGGGACGGGACCTACGAGCAGTACTTC.

J is TRBJ1-3 and V is TRBV9, with TRBD1 identical over 7 bases. The CDR3 totals 15 residues. Per the germline V gene, CDR1 is SGDLS and CDR2 is YYNGEE. Unmatched junction bases numbered 3, after V lost 3 bases and J lost 0 bases. The CDR3 spells CASSGDSFSGNTIYF. CDR3 sequence (DNA): TGTGCCAGCAGCGGGGACAGCTTCTCTGGAAACACCATATATTTT.

The J gene is TRBJ1-1, the V gene TRBV5-1; D is unresolved. Germline V gene data show CDR1 as SGHRS and CDR2 as YFSETQ. The CDR3 length is 14 residues. V was shortened by 0 bases and J by 5 bases, with 11 bases between the two germline ends. CDR3 residues: CASSLEPSGTEAFF. CDR3 DNA: TGCGCCAGCAGCTTGGAACCTTCGGGGACTGAAGCTTTCTTT.

This chain links TRBV11-2 with TRBJ1-5, with D unclear. Trimming stripped 1 base from V and 10 bases from J, with 14 bases between. Germline CDR1 is SGHAT and CDR2 is FQNNGV. This CDR3 region has 14 residues. This CDR3 is CASSLASNSYPQHF. CDR3 DNA sequence: TGTGCCAGCAGCTTAGCGTCGAATTCTTATCCCCAGCATTTT.

V gene TRBV20-1 combines with J gene TRBJ1-3, with a tentative D call TRBD1 (5 bases). The CDR3 loop spans 14 amino acids. V was trimmed by 3 bases and J by 1 base, leaving 10 bases between them. The germline V gene encodes CDR1 DFQATT and CDR2 SNEGSKA (reference sequence). CDR3 loop: CSASRRGSGNTIYF. Written as DNA, the CDR3 is TGCAGTGCTAGTCGGCGGGGGTCTGGAAACACCATATATTTT.

The gene calls are TRBV10-2 and TRBJ1-5; a possible D gene is TRBD1 (6 bases). Germline V lookup: CDR1 WSHSY, CDR2 SAAADI. This CDR3 is 14 amino acids long. Trimming removed 3 bases at V and 4 bases at J, with 10 bases between. As DNA, the CDR3 is TGCGCCAGCAGTGAAGGGGGGACTAATCAGCCCCAGCATTTT. This encodes CASSEGGTNQPQHF.